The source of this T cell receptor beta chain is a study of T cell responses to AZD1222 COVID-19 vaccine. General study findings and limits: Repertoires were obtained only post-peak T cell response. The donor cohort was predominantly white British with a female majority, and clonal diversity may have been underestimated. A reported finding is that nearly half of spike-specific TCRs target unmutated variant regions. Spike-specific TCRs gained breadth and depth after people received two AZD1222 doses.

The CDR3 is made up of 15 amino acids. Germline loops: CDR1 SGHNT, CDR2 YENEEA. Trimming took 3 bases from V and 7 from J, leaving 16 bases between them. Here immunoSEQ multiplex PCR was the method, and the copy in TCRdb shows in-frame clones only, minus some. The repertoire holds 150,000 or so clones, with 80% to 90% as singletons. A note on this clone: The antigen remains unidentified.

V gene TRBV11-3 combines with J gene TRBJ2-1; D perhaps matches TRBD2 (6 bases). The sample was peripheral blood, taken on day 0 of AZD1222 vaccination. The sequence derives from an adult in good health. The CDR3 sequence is CASSFLAEPRNEQFF. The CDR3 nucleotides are TGTGCCAGCAGCTTTTTAGCGGAACCCCGGAATGAGCAGTTCTTC.